This TCR beta chain was sequenced during a study of blood T cell repertoires in COVID-19. Trimming pared 3 bases from V and 6 bases from J, leaving 9 bases between. Germline V gene lookup returns CDR1 WNHNN and CDR2 SYGVQD (reference sequence). The CDR3 length is 13 residues. In the authors' methods: Amplification of reference gene primers provided the estimated nucleated cell counts. Assay: immunoSEQ multiplex PCR; the TCRdb copy retains only in-frame clones and omits some. V and J calls and clone size follow that table, whereas D and trimming were derived from the DNA. The sample lists 150,000 or so clones; roughly 86% were seen once.

This sequence was found in a woman between 50 and 59 years old with acute or convalescent COVID-19. The chain combines TRBV10-1 with TRBJ1-5; D remains ambiguous. The sample was peripheral blood. The CDR3 loop reads CASSDGSGQPQHF. The CDR3 DNA reads TGCGCCAGCAGTGACGGTAGCGGTCAGCCCCAGCATTTT.